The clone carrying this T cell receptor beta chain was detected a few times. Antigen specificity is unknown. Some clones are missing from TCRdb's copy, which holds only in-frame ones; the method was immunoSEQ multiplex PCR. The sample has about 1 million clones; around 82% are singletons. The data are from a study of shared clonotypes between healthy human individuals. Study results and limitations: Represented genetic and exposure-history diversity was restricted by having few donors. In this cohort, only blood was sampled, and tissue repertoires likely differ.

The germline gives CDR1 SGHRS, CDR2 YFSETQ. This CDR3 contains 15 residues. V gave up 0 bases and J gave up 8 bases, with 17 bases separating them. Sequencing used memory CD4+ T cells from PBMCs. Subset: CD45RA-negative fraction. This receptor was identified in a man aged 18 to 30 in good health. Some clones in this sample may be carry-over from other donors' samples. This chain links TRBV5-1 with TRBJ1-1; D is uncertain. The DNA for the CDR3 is TGCGCCAGCAGCTTGGCCTTTGGATCGAGTCCCGAAGCTTTCTTT. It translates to CASSLAFGSSPEAFF.